The T cell receptor (beta chain) described here comes from a study of technical replicates of blood from a handful of donors (dated by TCRdb to the late 2010s). V is shortened by 0 bases, J by 5 bases, and the region joining them spans 11 bases. The germline V gene supplies CDR1 SGDLS and CDR2 YYNGEE. Including cysteine and phenylalanine, the CDR3 has 14 amino acids. Just CDR3 DNA is preserved here, 42 bases in frame from base 1. Receptor amplification or capture employed the immunoSEQ multiplex PCR assay. TCRdb limited this immuneACCESS table to in-frame rearrangements with V and J called. A share of clones is missing; checked studies link under half to unresolved V genes, and the rest is unexplained. A total of about 56,000 clones appear in this sample, approximately 92% of them only once. The ten most abundant clones make up 4% to 4.5% of the sample. Comments on this clone: Its specific antigen is unknown. Qualities for individual bases were not recorded, and no much larger clone is one base off.

This clonotype originated in a human donor in good health. Some clones in this sample may be carry-over from other donors' samples. The source material was PBMCs. The chain employs TRBV9 and TRBJ1-1; TRBD1 is perhaps the D gene, given 5 matching bases. The CDR3 sequence is CASSVDGGKTEAFF. The base sequence is TGTGCCAGCAGCGTAGATGGGGGGAAAACTGAAGCTTTCTTT.